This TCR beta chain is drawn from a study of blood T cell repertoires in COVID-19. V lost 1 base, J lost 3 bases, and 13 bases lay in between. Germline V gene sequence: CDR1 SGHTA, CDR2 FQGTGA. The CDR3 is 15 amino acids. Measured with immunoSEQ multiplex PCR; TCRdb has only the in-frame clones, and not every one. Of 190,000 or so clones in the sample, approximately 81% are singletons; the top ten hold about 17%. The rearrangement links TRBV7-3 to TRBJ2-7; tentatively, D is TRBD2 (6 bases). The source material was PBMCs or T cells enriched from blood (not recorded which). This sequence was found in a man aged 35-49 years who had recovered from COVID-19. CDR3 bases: TGTGCCAGCAGCTTAATTAAGGCTAGCGTCTACGAGCAGTACTTC. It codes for CASSLIKASVYEQYF.